Presented here are 13 T cell receptor beta chains from one specimen sequenced in a study of CD8+CD57+ T cells in acquired aplastic anemia. Before being chosen for sequencing, patients had shown CD8+CD57+ cell expansion by flow cytometry. The template used for profiling TCR beta VDJ and CDR3 was genomic DNA. TCRdb passed the reads through MiXCR, listing each CDR3 protein once. The sample has around 180,000 distinct CDR3 sequences; approximately 48% are singletons. The sequenced sample consisted of sorted CD4+, CD8+, or CD8+CD57+ T cells (not recorded which) from PBMCs. Every receptor here comes from a human donor with aplastic anemia.

The chain has TRBV10-3 and TRBJ2-7, with TRBD1 matching 9 bases. V was pared by 6 bases and J by 4 bases, with 10 bases of the junction left unmatched. The germline CDR1 and CDR2 sequences are ENHRY and SYGVKD. This CDR3 spans 15 amino acids. CDR3 DNA sequence: TGTGCCATCAGAAATTCGGGACAGGGAATATACGAGCAGTACTTC. It encodes CAIRNSGQGIYEQYF.

Regarding this clonotype: A much larger clone differs by one base, so this may be a read error. The V call is TRBV7-9, the J call TRBJ2-7; D is unresolved. Looked up from germline, CDR1 is SEHNR and CDR2 is FQNEAQ (reference sequence). The CDR3 spans 13 residues. V was pared by 3 bases and J by 2 bases, with 8 bases between. CDR3: CASSFGRPYEQYF. CDR3 sequence (DNA): TGTGCCAGCAGCTTCGGCAGACCCTACGAGCAGTACTTC.

This clonotype has at least ten counts. The V gene is TRBV2, the J gene TRBJ2-1, with TRBD2 matching over 14 bases. Germline lookup yields CDR1 SNHLY and CDR2 FYNNEI. CDR3 size: 15 residues. Unmatched junction bases numbered 6, after V lost 6 bases and J lost 8 bases. CDR3 region: CASRPGTSGRYEQFF. CDR3 sequence (DNA): TGTGCCAGCAGACCCGGGACTAGCGGGAGATATGAGCAGTTCTTC.

The CDR3 DNA follows: TGTGCCACCAGCAGTCGGGACGGCCCTACGAGACTGTACTTC. It codes for CATSSRDGPTRLYF. V gene TRBV15 combines with J gene TRBJ2-7; D could derive from TRBD1 or TRBD2 (5 bases each). V lost 3 bases and J 12 bases, leaving 21 bases between the germline ends. This CDR3 is 14 amino acids long. CDR1 and CDR2 (germline): LNHNV, YYDKDF (reference sequence).

This clonotype was found many times. The chain has TRBV7-8 and TRBJ2-1; maybe TRBD1 (6 bases). This CDR3 comprises 12 residues. CDR1 is SGHVS and CDR2 is FQNEAQ in the germline V gene. V lost 5 bases and J lost 10, with 12 bases in between. CDR3 in amino acids: CASSRRGREQFF. In nucleotides, the CDR3 is TGTGCCAGCAGCCGCAGGGGACGGGAGCAGTTCTTC. The full variable domain, its missing parts supplied by reference TRBV7-8 and TRBJ2-1, is GAGVSQSPRYKVAKRGQDVALRCDPISGHVSLFWYQQALGQGPEFLTYFQNEAQLDKSGLPSDRFFAERPEGSVSTLKIQRTQQEDSAVYLCASSRRGREQFFGPGTRLTVL.

The gene calls are TRBV29-1 and TRBJ2-2, with 7 bases that match TRBD2. The CDR3 contains 13 residues. J was trimmed by 4 bases and V by 4 bases; bases with no gene match: 3. From germline, CDR1 is SQVTM and CDR2 ANQGSEA. Here the CDR3 DNA reads TGCAGCGTTGGAGCTAGCGGCACCGGGGAGCTGTTTTTT. Protein sequence: CSVGASGTGELFF.

This clonotype was observed at least ten times. V and J are TRBV2 and TRBJ1-2; D gene uncertain. V was pared by 8 bases and J by 4 bases, with 32 bases between. The length of the CDR3 is 19 residues. Germline V CDR1 and CDR2: SNHLY, FYNNEI. Here the CDR3 reads CASPDPDQPTLGGGYGYTF. For the CDR3, the DNA is TGTGCCAGCCCAGATCCAGACCAACCCACCTTAGGCGGCGGCTATGGCTACACCTTC. The full variable domain, completed using reference TRBV2 and TRBJ1-2, is EPEVTQTPSHQVTQMGQEVILRCVPISNHLYFYWYRQILGQKVEFLVSFYNNEISEKSEIFDDQFSVERPDGSNFTLKIRSTKLEDSAMYFCASPDPDQPTLGGGYGYTFGSGTRLTVV.

This clonotype was observed once. The final CDR3 position lacks the conserved phenylalanine or tryptophan, pointing to a likely read error. The rearrangement links TRBV19 to TRBJ2-3, with D unclear. CDR1 is LNHDA, CDR2 SQIVND, per germline (reference sequence). The CDR3 loop spans 14 amino acids. CDR3 nucleotides: TGTGCCGGTAGTATAATGCCAGGCTCAGATACGCAGTATTGT. Its translation is CAGSIMPGSDTQYC.

This clonotype was found a few times. The chain carries TRBV4-2 and TRBJ1-5; maybe TRBD1 (5 bases). The V end lost 1 base, the J end lost 0 bases, and 10 bases lay between the germline ends. This CDR3 has 16 amino acids. Germline V gene lookup returns CDR1 LGHNA and CDR2 YNFKEQ. CDR3 nucleotides: TGTGCCAGCAGCCAAGGCGACAGCCTTAGCAATCAGCCCCAGCATTTT. Translated: CASSQGDSLSNQPQHF.

This chain uses TRBV25-1 with TRBJ1-1; a weak D match, TRBD1 (6 bases). Germline V gives CDR1 MGHDK, CDR2 SYGVNS. The CDR3 contains 15 residues. V was cut by 4 bases and J by 4 bases, with 16 bases left in between. The CDR3 loop is CASSGHRAGGTEAFF. CDR3 coding DNA: TGTGCCAGCAGTGGACACAGGGCGGGGGGCACTGAAGCTTTCTTT. The variable domain in full, completed from reference TRBV25-1 and TRBJ1-1, reads EADIYQTPRYLVIGTGKKITLECSQTMGHDKMYWYQQDPGMELHLIHYSYGVNSTEKGDLSSESTVSRIRTEHFPLTLESARPSHTSQYLCASSGHRAGGTEAFFGQGTRLTVV.

The chain links TRBV25-1 to TRBJ1-4; tentatively, D is TRBD1 (6 bases). V was cut by 3 bases and J by 7 bases, with 18 bases left in between. CDR1 and CDR2 from the germline V gene are MGHDK and SYGVNS. The CDR3 length is 16 residues. The CDR3 region is CASSDRGGGWSEKLFF. The CDR3 DNA sequence: TGTGCCAGCAGTGACAGGGGAGGAGGATGGAGTGAAAAACTGTTTTTT.

This CDR3 is CSARLGGEQFF. CDR3 nucleotides: TGCAGTGCTAGACTAGGCGGCGAGCAGTTCTTC. The rearrangement links TRBV20-1 to TRBJ2-1; D remains ambiguous. Trimming removed 2 bases at V and 10 bases at J, with 9 bases between. This CDR3 is 11 amino acids long. CDR1 DFQATT and CDR2 SNEGSKA come from the germline V gene (reference sequence).

This clonotype came up many times. V gene TRBV7-9 combines with J gene TRBJ2-5; weak D call: TRBD1 (6 bases). Trimming removed 5 bases at V and 4 bases at J, with 14 bases between. The length of the CDR3 is 14 residues. The germline gives CDR1 SEHNR, CDR2 FQNEAQ (reference sequence). The CDR3 region is CASSGGWERETQYF. Here the CDR3 DNA reads TGTGCCAGCAGCGGGGGCTGGGAGAGAGAGACCCAGTACTTC. Looking up the rest from reference TRBV7-9 and TRBJ2-5 gives the full variable domain: DTGVSQNPRHKITKRGQNVTFRCDPISEHNRLYWYRQTLGQGPEFLTYFQNEAQLEKSRLLSDRFSAERPKGSFSTLEIQRTEQGDSAMYLCASSGGWERETQYFGPGTRLLVL.